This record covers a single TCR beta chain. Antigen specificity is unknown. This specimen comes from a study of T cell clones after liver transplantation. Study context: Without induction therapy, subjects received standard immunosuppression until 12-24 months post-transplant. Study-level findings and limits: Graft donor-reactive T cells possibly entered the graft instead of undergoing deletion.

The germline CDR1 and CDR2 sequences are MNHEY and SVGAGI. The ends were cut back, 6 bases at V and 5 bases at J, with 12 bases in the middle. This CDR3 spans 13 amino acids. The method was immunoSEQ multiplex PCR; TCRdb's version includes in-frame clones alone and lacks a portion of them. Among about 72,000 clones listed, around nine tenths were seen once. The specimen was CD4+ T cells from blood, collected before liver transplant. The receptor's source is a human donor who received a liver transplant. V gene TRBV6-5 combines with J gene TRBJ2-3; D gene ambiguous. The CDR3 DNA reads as TGTGCCAGCAGCTCCACGGTAAAAGATACGCAGTATTTT. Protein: CASSSTVKDTQYF.